This T cell receptor (beta chain) is drawn from a study of control samples from healthy donors and cancer patients. Germline V gene data show CDR1 as LGHDT and CDR2 as YNNKEL (reference sequence). V lost 4 bases and J lost 5, with 14 bases in between. This CDR3 is built from 14 residues. Repertoires were generated with immunoSEQ multiplex PCR, while TCRdb's copy carries only in-frame clones and drops some. This table has approximately 82,000 clones, roughly 93% appearing once. The gene calls are TRBV3-1 (or the pseudogene TRBV3-2) and TRBJ1-1; a possible D gene is TRBD1 (5 bases). This TCR came from a woman between 40 and 50 years old with lung cancer. Sequences were obtained from PBMCs. The CDR3 reads CASSPRGGATEAFF. The CDR3 nucleotides are TGTGCCAGCAGCCCACGGGGAGGGGCGACTGAAGCTTTCTTT.